Following are 29 T cell receptor beta chains from one sample sequenced in a study of cytomegalovirus exposure and HLA in healthy donors. Assay used: immunoSEQ multiplex PCR; TCRdb lists only in-frame clones, some missing. The table includes under 250,000 clones, roughly 90% detected once. The sequenced sample was PBMCs. The source is a man younger than 30 in good health and CMV-seropositive.

The chain uses TRBV27 and TRBJ2-1; D gene uncertain. The CDR3 totals 15 residues. Between the trimmed V and J ends, which lost 7 bases and 0 bases, there was a span of 13 bases. Looked up from germline, CDR1 is MNHEY and CDR2 is SMNVEV (reference sequence). In nucleotides, the CDR3 is TGTGCCAGCAACCTACAACGTAGCTCCTACAATGAGCAGTTCTTC. It translates to CASNLQRSSYNEQFF.

The rearrangement uses TRBV4-2 and TRBJ1-1; D gene uncertain. The V gene's germline CDR1 is LGHNA and CDR2 YNFKEQ. CDR3 length equals 14 residues. The V end lost 3 bases, the J end lost 5 bases, and 13 bases lay between the germline ends. The CDR3 sequence is CASSHWGVGTEAFF. The CDR3 DNA follows: TGTGCCAGCAGCCACTGGGGAGTTGGTACTGAAGCTTTCTTT.

This chain uses TRBV5-6 with TRBJ2-2, with a weak D call TRBD2 (6 bases). The germline CDR1 and CDR2 sequences are SGHDT and YYEEEE. CDR3 length equals 17 residues. V gave up 7 bases and J gave up 8 bases, with 27 bases separating them. CDR3 amino acids: CASGMTAGTLTLGELFF. Written as DNA, the CDR3 is TGTGCCAGCGGCATGACCGCTGGGACTCTCACGCTGGGGGAGCTGTTTTTT.

The rearrangement links TRBV18 to TRBJ2-1; no definite D call. V was clipped by 3 bases and J by 7 bases, with 10 bases between them. Germline loops: CDR1 KGHSH, CDR2 LQKENI. The CDR3 spans 13 residues. As DNA, the CDR3 is TGTGCCAGCTCACCCCGATTGGGGAATGAGCAGTTCTTC. It is translated as CASSPRLGNEQFF.

The chain joins TRBV5-1 to TRBJ2-1, with no clear D. V lost 5 bases and J 0 bases, leaving 9 bases between the germline ends. From germline, CDR1 is SGHRS and CDR2 YFSETQ. The CDR3 is made up of 14 amino acids. The CDR3 DNA follows: TGCGCCAGCAGGGCCAGTAACTCCTACAATGAGCAGTTCTTC. Protein product: CASRASNSYNEQFF.

In its sample, this clone was seen a few times. V and J are TRBV7-9 and TRBJ1-2; TRBD1 is a possible D gene (5 bases). This CDR3 is 13 amino acids long. Germline CDR1 SEHNR, CDR2 FQNEAQ (reference sequence). With 1 base removed from V and 8 bases from J, the gap between germline ends came to 11 bases. The CDR3 region is CASSLGEGSGYTF. CDR3 DNA sequence: TGTGCCAGCAGCTTAGGGGAGGGGAGCGGCTACACCTTC. The full variable domain, with the rest looked up from reference TRBV7-9 and TRBJ1-2, is DTGVSQNPRHKITKRGQNVTFRCDPISEHNRLYWYRQTLGQGPEFLTYFQNEAQLEKSRLLSDRFSAERPKGSFSTLEIQRTEQGDSAMYLCASSLGEGSGYTFGSGTRLTVV.

This clone came up a few times. The chain is built from TRBV5-4 and TRBJ2-2; the D is unclear. The CDR3 contains 16 residues. The V end was cut by 4 bases, the J end by 6 bases, with 19 bases between. Germline assignment: CDR1 SGHNT and CDR2 YYREEE (reference sequence). CDR3 coding DNA: TGTGCCAGCAGCCTTAACCGGGCCCCAGATCCCGGGGAGCTGTTTTTT. Amino acids: CASSLNRAPDPGELFF.

The CDR3 here is CASSSPPTNYGYTF. Here the CDR3 DNA reads TGTGCCAGCAGTTCCCCTCCCACTAACTATGGCTACACCTTC. This rearrangement joins TRBV28 to TRBJ1-2; no firm D call. Trimming cost V 4 bases and J 0 bases, with 9 bases left between them. Germline values: CDR1 MDHEN, CDR2 SYDVKM. The CDR3 spans 14 residues.

The genes are TRBV7-8 and TRBJ2-1; 10 positions match TRBD2. Germline loops: CDR1 SGHVS, CDR2 FQNEAQ. The CDR3 is 14 residues long. Trimming cost V 5 bases and J 7 bases; bases outside gene matches: 5. Here the CDR3 DNA reads TGTGCCAGCAGCCTCTTAGCGGGAGGAAATGAGCAGTTCTTC. This encodes CASSLLAGGNEQFF.

The chain has TRBV11-2 and TRBJ2-2; 7 bases are shared with TRBD2. With 0 bases clipped from V and 4 bases from J, the junction kept 5 bases outside the gene matches. Germline CDR1 reads SGHAT; CDR2 reads FQNNGV. The CDR3 loop spans 16 amino acids. CDR3 residues: CASSLDVGGSTGELFF. The CDR3 DNA is TGTGCCAGCAGCTTAGATGTGGGAGGGAGCACCGGGGAGCTGTTTTTT.

This clone was seen a single time. The chain recombines TRBV15 with TRBJ2-3, with TRBD2 identical over 14 bases. Per the germline V gene, CDR1 is LNHNV and CDR2 is YYDKDF (reference sequence). The junction had 9 bases not matched to a gene; V was cut back by 4 bases and J by 3 bases. This CDR3 contains 18 residues. The CDR3 DNA is TGTGCCACCAGCACCTTCCTAGGGACTAGCGGGAGTACAGATACGCAGTATTTT. Protein sequence: CATSTFLGTSGSTDTQYF.

The chain couples TRBV9 to TRBJ1-2, with D maybe TRBD1 (5 bases). The CDR3 has 19 residues. Germline-derived CDR1 and CDR2 are SGDLS and YYNGEE. V lost 4 bases, J lost 0 bases, and 25 bases lay in between. As DNA, the CDR3 is TGTGCCAGCAGCCCCCTGGGACGACCCACCGCCCCATCTAACTATGGCTACACCTTC. Translation gives CASSPLGRPTAPSNYGYTF.

This chain links TRBV7-8 with TRBJ2-1, with 10 bases matching TRBD2. The CDR3 spans 18 residues. J gave up 7 bases and V 0 bases, and 12 bases lay outside the gene matches. CDR1 SGHVS and CDR2 FQNEAQ come from the germline V gene. For the CDR3, the DNA is TGTGCCAGCAGCTTAGCGCTGGCTAGCGGGAGTATCGGTAATGAGCAGTTCTTC. Protein: CASSLALASGSIGNEQFF.

V usage is TRBV5-5 and J usage is TRBJ1-1; D is uncertain. The CDR3 covers 13 residues. V was clipped by 4 bases and J by 5 bases, with 12 bases between them. CDR1 is SGHKS and CDR2 is YYEKEE in the germline V gene (reference sequence). The CDR3 sequence: CASSLLEATEAFF. As DNA, the CDR3 is TGTGCCAGCAGCCTATTAGAGGCTACTGAAGCTTTCTTT.

Notes on this clone: Other DNA sequences within the sample encode an identical CDR3. The gene calls are TRBV5-1 and TRBJ2-3; D call uncertain. The V end was cut by 4 bases, the J end by 3 bases, with 6 bases between. Germline values: CDR1 SGHRS, CDR2 YFSETQ. The CDR3 totals 12 residues. The chain's CDR3 is CASSLQTDTQYF. The CDR3 region has the DNA TGCGCCAGCAGCCTTCAGACAGATACGCAGTATTTT.

The V gene is TRBV15, the J gene TRBJ2-6; D ambiguous. Trimming left V 1 base short and J 2 bases short, with 6 bases between. The germline gives CDR1 LNHNV, CDR2 YYDKDF (reference sequence). This CDR3 spans 15 amino acids. In DNA, the CDR3 is TGTGCCACCAGCAGAGCGACGGCTGGGGCCAACGTCCTGACTTTC. Translated, it gives CATSRATAGANVLTF.

V is TRBV19 and J is TRBJ1-5; tentative D call: TRBD1 (5 bases). Germline CDR1 reads LNHDA; CDR2 reads SQIVND (reference sequence). The CDR3 is made up of 15 amino acids. V lost 2 bases and J 6 bases, leaving 14 bases between the germline ends. CDR3 loop: CASSIFGQGGQPQHF. CDR3 DNA: TGTGCCAGTAGTATATTTGGGCAGGGAGGTCAGCCCCAGCATTTT.

The V call is TRBV7-9, the J call TRBJ2-5; 10 positions agree with TRBD2. Per the germline V gene, CDR1 is SEHNR and CDR2 is FQNEAQ (reference sequence). CDR3 length: 16 amino acids. V was pared by 3 bases and J by 5 bases, with 9 bases of the junction left unmatched. CDR3 sequence: CASSFPAGGRGETQYF. CDR3 DNA sequence: TGTGCCAGCAGCTTCCCAGCGGGAGGGAGAGGGGAGACCCAGTACTTC.

The chain uses TRBV6-1 and TRBJ1-5; D gene uncertain. V was cut by 7 bases and J by 7 bases, with 20 bases left in between. CDR3 length: 15 amino acids. The germline V gene encodes CDR1 MNHNS and CDR2 SASEGT. CDR3 sequence (DNA): TGTGCCAGCAAGGCGAGGGAGGGAGTAACGCAGCCCCAGCATTTT. This translates into CASKAREGVTQPQHF.

DNA of the CDR3: TGTGCCAGTAGTTGGGGACAGGGGAGCTCCTACGAGCAGTACTTC. Amino acid sequence: CASSWGQGSSYEQYF. The chain carries TRBV19 and TRBJ2-7, with 10 bases identical to TRBD1. The CDR3 has 15 amino acids. CDR1 is LNHDA, CDR2 SQIVND, per germline (reference sequence). With 5 bases clipped from V and 0 bases from J, the junction kept 4 bases outside the gene matches.

The chain links TRBV6-1 to TRBJ1-5; D gene unclear. In germline, CDR1 is MNHNS, CDR2 SASEGT. The CDR3 loop spans 12 amino acids. With 6 bases removed from V and 4 bases from J, the gap between germline ends came to 7 bases. Here the CDR3 reads CASSQRNQPQHF. DNA of the CDR3: TGTGCCAGCAGCCAAAGGAATCAGCCCCAGCATTTT.

This chain uses TRBV28 with TRBJ2-7, with D unresolved. The ends were cut back, 3 bases at V and 4 bases at J, with 13 bases in the middle. The CDR3 sequence is 14 residues long. The V gene's germline CDR1 is MDHEN and CDR2 SYDVKM. The CDR3 sequence is CASSLGPPRYEQYF. The CDR3 region has the DNA TGTGCCAGCAGTTTGGGCCCTCCTAGGTACGAGCAGTACTTC.

V gene TRBV6-5 combines with J gene TRBJ2-7; perhaps TRBD2 as D (5 bases). This CDR3 is 14 amino acids long. Looked up from germline, CDR1 is MNHEY and CDR2 is SVGAGI. V gave up 3 bases and J gave up 3 bases, with 12 bases separating them. In nucleotides, the CDR3 is TGTGCCAGCAGTTATGGAGGTACCCACTACGAGCAGTACTTC. It is translated as CASSYGGTHYEQYF.

The gene calls are TRBV27 and TRBJ2-1, with 7 bases lining up with TRBD2. The V gene's germline CDR1 is MNHEY and CDR2 SMNVEV (reference sequence). After removal of 7 bases from V and 8 bases from J, the junction contained 8 bases not matched to a gene. The CDR3 loop spans 13 amino acids. The CDR3 loop reads CASTGGSPDEQFF. For the CDR3, the DNA is TGTGCCAGCACTGGCGGGAGCCCCGATGAGCAGTTCTTC.

The chain employs TRBV27 and TRBJ1-2, with TRBD1 identical over 9 bases. The CDR3 runs to 14 residues. Trimming removed 4 bases from V and 8 bases from J; junction bases left unmatched: 8. The germline V gene has CDR1 MNHEY and CDR2 SMNVEV (reference sequence). CDR3 amino acids: CASSSPDRGRGYTF. The CDR3 coding sequence is TGTGCCAGCAGTTCCCCGGACAGGGGTCGGGGCTACACCTTC.

J is TRBJ2-2 and V is TRBV2; TRBD2 aligns across 8 bases. The CDR3 covers 15 residues. The V and J ends lost 6 bases and 4 bases, in that order; junction bases with no gene match: 7. Germline-derived CDR1 and CDR2 are SNHLY and FYNNEI. The CDR3: CASRSGLASTGELFF. The CDR3 coding sequence is TGTGCCAGCAGGAGCGGACTAGCCTCCACCGGGGAGCTGTTTTTT.

The chain uses TRBV5-1 and TRBJ2-1; no reliable D call. V gave up 0 bases and J gave up 9 bases, with 7 bases separating them. CDR1 is SGHRS, CDR2 YFSETQ, per germline. The length of the CDR3 is 12 residues. The CDR3 region has the DNA TGCGCCAGCAGCTTGGGCCAAGCTGAGCAGTTCTTC. Its translation is CASSLGQAEQFF.

The chain combines TRBV5-1 with TRBJ2-1; TRBD2 matches 12 bases. CDR1 SGHRS and CDR2 YFSETQ come from the germline V gene. J lost 7 bases, V lost 4 bases, and 6 bases had no gene match. CDR3 length equals 15 residues. The CDR3 protein is CASSVRLAGANEQFF. For the CDR3, the DNA is TGCGCCAGCAGCGTCCGACTAGCGGGGGCTAATGAGCAGTTCTTC.

With respect to this clone: This specimen includes other DNA sequences encoding the same CDR3. V and J are TRBV30 and TRBJ2-1; 10 nucleotides agree with TRBD2. Germline V gives CDR1 GTSNPN, CDR2 SVGIG (reference sequence). The CDR3 spans 15 residues. The trim removed 0 bases at V and 4 bases at J, leaving 3 bases unmatched. CDR3 DNA: TGTGCCTGGAGTGTACGAGCGGGAGGGTACAATGAGCAGTTCTTC. It is translated as CAWSVRAGGYNEQFF. The full variable domain, its missing parts supplied by reference TRBV30 and TRBJ2-1, is SQTIHQWPATLVQPVGSPLSLECTVEGTSNPNLYWYRQAAGRGLQLLFYSVGIGQISSEVPQNLSASRPQDRQFILSSKKLLLSDSGFYLCAWSVRAGGYNEQFFGPGTRLTVL.